These 9 T cell receptor beta chains were all obtained from the same sample, sequenced in a study of cytomegalovirus exposure and HLA in healthy donors. PCR amplification relied on 60 Vbeta primers (plus 13 Jbeta primers). TCRdb keeps only in-frame clones here, not all; method: immunoSEQ multiplex PCR. The sample comprises roughly 180,000 clones, over 65% of which are singletons, and more than 1.4% rests with the top ten. Sequencing used PBMCs. All receptors derive from a man aged 18 to 30 in good health and CMV-seronegative.

This chain joins TRBV29-1 and TRBJ2-1; TRBD2 aligns across 11 bases. V lost 6 bases, J lost 9 bases, and 10 bases stayed unmatched. There are 14 residues in the CDR3. Per germline, CDR1 SQVTM and CDR2 ANQGSEA. This chain's CDR3 is CSVVLAGGRSEQFF. The CDR3 DNA sequence: TGCAGCGTAGTCTTAGCGGGGGGGCGTAGTGAGCAGTTCTTC.

The rearrangement uses TRBV5-8 and TRBJ1-5; 8 bases are shared with TRBD1. The CDR3 has 15 residues. The junction had 4 bases not matched to a gene; V was cut back by 3 bases and J by 2 bases. Germline V gives CDR1 SGHTS, CDR2 YDEGEE. CDR3: CASSSDRGGNQPQHF. The CDR3 nucleotides are TGTGCCAGCAGCTCTGACAGGGGAGGCAATCAGCCCCAGCATTTT.

Comments on this clone: The sample carries other DNA sequences with the same CDR3. V is TRBV30 and J is TRBJ1-1; no clear D. In germline, CDR1 is GTSNPN, CDR2 SVGIG (reference sequence). Deletions cut 0 bases from V and 5 bases from J, with 7 bases between. The CDR3 covers 12 residues. CDR3 loop: CAWSVAVTEAFF. DNA of the CDR3: TGTGCCTGGAGTGTTGCAGTTACTGAAGCTTTCTTT.

The chain joins TRBV29-1 to TRBJ2-7, with 7 bases that match TRBD1. CDR1 and CDR2 (germline): SQVTM, ANQGSEA. J gave up 2 bases and V 6 bases, and 13 bases lay outside the gene matches. The CDR3 extends over 15 amino acids. The CDR3 coding sequence is TGCAGCGTGGCCATGGACAGGACCACGGCCTACGAGCAGTACTTC. Its protein is CSVAMDRTTAYEQYF.

The chain has TRBV6-5 and TRBJ1-6; the D gene is possibly TRBD1 (6 bases). The length of the CDR3 is 12 residues. CDR1 is MNHEY and CDR2 is SVGAGI in the germline V gene. Deletions cut 2 bases from V and 12 bases from J, with 8 bases between. CDR3 amino acids: CASSYRGGPLHF. The CDR3 DNA sequence: TGTGCCAGCAGTTACAGGGGGGGACCCCTCCACTTT.

This clone was observed once. This chain connects TRBV6-1 to TRBJ2-3, with 8 bases fitting TRBD2. This CDR3 has 15 amino acids. Trimming at V came to 5 bases and at J to 8 bases, leaving 12 bases not matched to a gene. Per the germline V gene, CDR1 is MNHNS and CDR2 is SASEGT. DNA for the CDR3: TGTGCCAGCAGTCAGCCGGGACTAGGTTTGGGTACGCAGTATTTT. Its translation is CASSQPGLGLGTQYF.

This sequence joins TRBV9 and TRBJ1-3, with 7 bases that match TRBD1. The CDR3 contains 15 residues. Unmatched junction bases numbered 3, after V lost 3 bases and J lost 0 bases. The germline CDR1 and CDR2 sequences are SGDLS and YYNGEE. The CDR3 reads CASSDRDSSGNTIYF. DNA for the CDR3: TGTGCCAGCAGCGACCGGGACAGCTCTGGAAACACCATATATTTT. Full variable domain (missing parts from reference TRBV9 and TRBJ1-3): DSGVTQTPKHLITATGQRVTLRCSPRSGDLSVYWYQQSLDQGLQFLIQYYNGEERAKGNILERFSAQQFPDLHSELNLSSLELGDSALYFCASSDRDSSGNTIYFGEGSWLTVV.

The chain joins TRBV7-9 to TRBJ2-7, with TRBD1 matching 7 bases. V was clipped by 5 bases and J by 0 bases; unmatched bases: 4. CDR3 length: 14 amino acids. The germline gives CDR1 SEHNR, CDR2 FQNEAQ (reference sequence). CDR3: CASSPWDSSYEQYF. The CDR3 DNA reads as TGTGCCAGCAGCCCCTGGGACAGCTCCTACGAGCAGTACTTC.

The chain links TRBV18 to TRBJ2-1; 11 bases map to TRBD2. CDR1 is KGHSH, CDR2 LQKENI, per germline. The CDR3 is made up of 16 amino acids. The ends lost 1 base at V and 5 bases at J; junction bases unmatched: 4. The CDR3 sequence is CASSPRLAGTHNEQFF. CDR3 bases: TGTGCCAGCTCACCACGACTAGCGGGGACCCACAATGAGCAGTTCTTC.